These 2 T cell receptor beta chains were all obtained from the same sample, sequenced in a study of blood T cell repertoires in COVID-19. Using immunoSEQ multiplex PCR, the repertoire was profiled, and TCRdb retains in-frame clones only, with some absent. The sample includes a few hundred thousand clones, roughly 90% of them seen just once. The specimen sequenced was peripheral blood. The receptors originated from a woman between 35 and 50 years old with COVID-19, enrolled during active disease.

The chain joins TRBV6-5 to TRBJ2-3, with no clear D. The CDR3 loop spans 15 amino acids. The germline CDR1 and CDR2 sequences are MNHEY and SVGAGI. The ends were cut back, 4 bases at V and 5 bases at J, with 16 bases in the middle. CDR3 coding DNA: TGTGCCAGCAGTTGGTCGAGAGGAAATCAAGATACGCAGTATTTT. This gives the protein CASSWSRGNQDTQYF.

DNA for the CDR3: TGTGCCAGCAGTTTAATGGAGGGGCAGCCCCAGCATTTT. Its protein product is CASSLMEGQPQHF. This chain joins TRBV12-3 or TRBV12-4 and TRBJ1-5, with a weak D call TRBD1 (5 bases). The ends were cut back, 2 bases at V and 7 bases at J, with 9 bases in the middle. The CDR3 covers 13 residues.